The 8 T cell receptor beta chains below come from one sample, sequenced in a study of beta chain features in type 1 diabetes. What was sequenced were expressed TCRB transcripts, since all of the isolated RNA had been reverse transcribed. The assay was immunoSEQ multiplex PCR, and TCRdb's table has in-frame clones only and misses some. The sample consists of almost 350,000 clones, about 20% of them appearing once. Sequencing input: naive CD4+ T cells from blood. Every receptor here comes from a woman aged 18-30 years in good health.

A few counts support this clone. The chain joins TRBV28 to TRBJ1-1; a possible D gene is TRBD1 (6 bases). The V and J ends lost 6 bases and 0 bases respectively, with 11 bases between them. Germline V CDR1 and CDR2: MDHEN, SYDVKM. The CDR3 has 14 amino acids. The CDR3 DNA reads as TGTGCCAGCAGCGCCCACAGGGTGAACACTGAAGCTTTCTTT. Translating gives CASSAHRVNTEAFF.

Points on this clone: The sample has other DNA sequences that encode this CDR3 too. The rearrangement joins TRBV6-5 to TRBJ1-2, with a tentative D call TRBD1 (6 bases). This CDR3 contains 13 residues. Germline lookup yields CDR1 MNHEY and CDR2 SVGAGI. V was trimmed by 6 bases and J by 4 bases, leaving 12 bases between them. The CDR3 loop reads CASSRDRLYGYTF. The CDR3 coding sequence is TGTGCCAGCAGCCGAGACAGGCTCTATGGCTACACCTTC.

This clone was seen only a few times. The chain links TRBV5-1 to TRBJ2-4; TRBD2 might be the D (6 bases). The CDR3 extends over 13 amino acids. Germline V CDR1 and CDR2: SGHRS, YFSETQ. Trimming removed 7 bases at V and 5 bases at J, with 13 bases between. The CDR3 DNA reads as TGCGCCAGCGGCCCTGGCGGGGAAAACATTCAGTACTTC. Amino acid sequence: CASGPGGENIQYF.

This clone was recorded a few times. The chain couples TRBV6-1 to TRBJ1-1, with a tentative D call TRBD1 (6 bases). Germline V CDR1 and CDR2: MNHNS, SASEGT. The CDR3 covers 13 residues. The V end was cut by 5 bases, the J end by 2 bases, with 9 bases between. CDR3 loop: CASSQGSNTEAFF. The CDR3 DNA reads TGTGCCAGCAGTCAGGGGAGTAACACTGAAGCTTTCTTT.

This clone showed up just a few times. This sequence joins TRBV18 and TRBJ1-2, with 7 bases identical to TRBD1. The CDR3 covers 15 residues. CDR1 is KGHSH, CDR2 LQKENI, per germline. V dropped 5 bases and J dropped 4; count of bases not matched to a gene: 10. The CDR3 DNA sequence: TGTGCCAGCTCAACTTTGCGACAGGGCCCCTATGGCTACACCTTC. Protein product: CASSTLRQGPYGYTF. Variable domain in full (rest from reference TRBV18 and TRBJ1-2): NAGVMQNPRHLVRRRGQEARLRCSPMKGHSHVYWYRQLPEEGLKFMVYLQKENIIDESGMPKERFSAEFPKEGPSILRIQQVVRGDSAAYFCASSTLRQGPYGYTFGSGTRLTVV.

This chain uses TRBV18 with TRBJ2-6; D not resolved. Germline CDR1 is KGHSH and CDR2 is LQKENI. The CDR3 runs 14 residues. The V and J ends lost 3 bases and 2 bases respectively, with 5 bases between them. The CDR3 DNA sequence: TGTGCCAGCTCACCTGTAGCTGGGGCCAACGTCCTGACTTTC. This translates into CASSPVAGANVLTF.

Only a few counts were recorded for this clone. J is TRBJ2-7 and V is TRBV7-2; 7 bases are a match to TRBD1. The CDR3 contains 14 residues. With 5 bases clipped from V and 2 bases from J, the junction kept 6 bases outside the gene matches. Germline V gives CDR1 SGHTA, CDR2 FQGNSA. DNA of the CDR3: TGTGCCAGCAGCATTAACAGGGGTCCCTACGAGCAGTACTTC. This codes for CASSINRGPYEQYF.

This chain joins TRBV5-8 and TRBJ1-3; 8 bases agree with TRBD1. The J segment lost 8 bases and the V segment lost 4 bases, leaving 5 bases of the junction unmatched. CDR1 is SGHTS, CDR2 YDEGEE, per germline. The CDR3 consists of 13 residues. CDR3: CASSDRGAHTIYF. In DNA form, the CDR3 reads TGTGCCAGCAGCGACAGGGGCGCCCACACCATATATTTT.